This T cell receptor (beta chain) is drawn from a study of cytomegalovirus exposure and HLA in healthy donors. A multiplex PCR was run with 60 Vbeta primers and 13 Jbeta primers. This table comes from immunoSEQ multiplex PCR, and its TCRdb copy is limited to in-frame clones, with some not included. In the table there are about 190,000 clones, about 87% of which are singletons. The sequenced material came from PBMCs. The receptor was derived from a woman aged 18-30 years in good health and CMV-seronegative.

The CDR3 sequence is CASSSLPGSTNEKLFF. The CDR3 bases are TGTGCCAGCAGCTCTCTCCCAGGGTCGACTAATGAAAAACTGTTTTTT. This chain uses TRBV5-5 with TRBJ1-4; possibly TRBD1 for D (5 bases). Germline V lookup: CDR1 SGHKS, CDR2 YYEKEE (reference sequence). Trimming removed 3 bases from V and 2 bases from J, with 14 bases in between. This CDR3 region has 16 residues.